Listed below are T cell receptor beta chains from one sample, sequenced in a study of shared clonotypes between healthy human individuals. Repertoires were generated with immunoSEQ multiplex PCR, while TCRdb's copy carries only in-frame clones and drops some. Of more than 400,000 clones detected, approximately 80% appear once; the ten largest clones hold around 12%. Sequencing was done on a sample of PBMCs. These receptors originate from a woman in her thirties or forties in good health. Some clones in this sample may be carry-over from other donors' samples. CDR3s include the opening cysteine and the closing phenylalanine or tryptophan. A D gene is named only where the DNA matches it firmly. Clone size is not always given. Where it is, it says once, few, many or a class for expanded clones.

NA TRBJ2-2 TRBV9 NA 15 CASSLNDQNTGELFF TGTGCCAGCAGCCTGAACGACCAGAACACCGGGGAGCTGTTTTTT
NA TRBJ1-5 TRBV28 NA 13 CASTQSGVQPQHF TGTGCCAGCACCCAGTCAGGGGTTCAGCCCCAGCATTTT
TRBD1 TRBJ1-2 TRBV28 NA 17 CASSVVESDRGYYGYTF TGTGCCAGCAGCGTCGTTGAATCGGACAGGGGTTACTATGGCTACACCTTC
NA TRBJ1-1 TRBV27 NA 15 CASSSTGPRYTEAFF TGTGCCAGCAGTTCTACGGGACCGAGGTACACTGAAGCTTTCTTT
TRBD2 TRBJ2-1 TRBV7-9 NA 16 CASSLRGAGGYNEQFF TGTGCCAGCAGCTTAAGAGGCGCGGGAGGATACAATGAGCAGTTCTTC
NA TRBJ1-2 TRBV6-6 few 14 CASSWDPAGSGYTF TGTGCCAGCAGTTGGGACCCGGCAGGGTCTGGCTACACCTTC
NA TRBJ2-7 TRBV11-3 NA 13 CASSQEGFYEQYF TGTGCCAGCAGCCAGGAGGGGTTTTACGAGCAGTACTTC
NA TRBJ2-1 TRBV2 NA 12 CASTPVDSKQFF TGTGCCAGCACCCCCGTGGACAGCAAGCAGTTCTTC
NA TRBJ1-4 TRBV27 NA 12 CASSFPGEKLFF TGTGCCAGCAGTTTTCCGGGAGAAAAACTGTTTTTT
TRBD1 TRBJ2-7 TRBV25-1 NA 13 CASSGGQSYEQYF TGTGCCAGCAGTGGGGGACAGAGCTACGAGCAGTACTTC
TRBD1 TRBJ1-2 TRBV28 NA 14 CASSLGTGNYGYTF TGTGCCAGCAGTTTAGGGACAGGGAACTATGGCTACACCTTC
NA TRBJ2-3 TRBV7-8 NA 18 CASSLKVGGEGHTDTQYF TGTGCCAGCAGCCTTAAGGTTGGCGGTGAAGGTCACACAGATACGCAGTATTTT
TRBD2 TRBJ2-1 TRBV19 NA 16 CASSQRTSGSYNEQFF TGTGCCAGTAGCCAAAGGACTAGCGGGAGCTACAATGAGCAGTTCTTC
NA TRBJ2-2 TRBV9 NA 15 CASSRLIANTGELFF TGTGCCAGCAGCCGTTTAATCGCGAACACCGGGGAGCTGTTTTTT
TRBD1 TRBJ2-7 TRBV5-1 NA 14 CASSLATGGFEQYF TGCGCCAGCAGCTTGGCCACAGGGGGCTTCGAGCAGTACTTC
NA TRBJ2-5 TRBV7-9 NA 14 CASSLPLWPETQYF TGTGCCAGCAGCTTACCCCTTTGGCCGGAGACCCAGTACTTC
NA TRBJ1-4 TRBV9 NA 12 CASSRGAEKLFF TGTGCCAGCAGCCGGGGTGCAGAAAAACTGTTTTTT
NA TRBJ2-3 TRBV15 NA 16 CATSRGLGEITDTQYF TGTGCCACCAGCAGAGGGCTAGGGGAAATTACAGATACGCAGTATTTT
NA TRBJ2-2 TRBV7-9 NA 16 CASSFSSRVRTGELFF TGTGCCAGCAGCTTTTCTAGCAGAGTGCGCACCGGGGAGCTGTTTTTT
NA TRBJ2-7 TRBV18 NA 15 CASSPYVAGTYEQYF TGTGCCAGCTCACCGTACGTTGCGGGTACCTACGAGCAGTACTTC
TRBD1 TRBJ1-2 TRBV7-2 NA 14 CASSPRQGARGYTF TGTGCCAGCAGCCCCCGACAGGGGGCGAGGGGCTACACCTTC
NA TRBJ2-3 TRBV10-3 few 13 CAISVRAWDTQYF TGTGCCATCAGTGTCCGAGCGTGGGATACGCAGTATTTT
NA TRBJ2-7 TRBV7-9 NA 15 CASSFRRGTGDEQYF TGTGCCAGCAGCTTCCGTAGGGGGACGGGAGACGAGCAGTACTTC
NA TRBJ1-6 TRBV27 once 14 CTSSFRGHNSPLHF TGTACCAGCAGTTTCCGCGGGCATAATTCACCCCTCCACTTT
TRBD2 TRBJ2-7 TRBV18 NA 14 CASSPSSGSYEQYF TGTGCCAGCTCTCCTTCTAGCGGGTCTTACGAGCAGTACTTC
NA TRBJ1-1 TRBV4-1 once 15 CASSQVGGGGTEAFF TGCGCCAGCAGCCAAGTAGGAGGGGGTGGCACTGAAGCTTTCTTT